This T cell receptor beta chain was documented in a study of breast tumors, draining lymph nodes, adjacent tissues. Whole-study findings and limits: Tumor TCR diversity was below lymph nodes but above nontumor tissue. Compared with basal-like, luminal-like tumors shared significantly more repertoire with nontumor tissue. That most tumor T cells come from lymph nodes remained unproven. Most tumor T cells seemingly derive from lymph node, then expand in tumor.

One entry per CDR3 protein, called by TCRdb with MiXCR from the multiplex PCR reads. This sample yields roughly 130,000 distinct CDR3 sequences, of which less than 20% are seen a single time; over 3% belongs to the top ten. Samples came from axillary lymph nodes draining the breast cancer. Germline V gives CDR1 SEHNR, CDR2 FQNEAQ (reference sequence). The CDR3 has 16 amino acids. Concerning this clonotype itself: Its antigen is undetermined. A read error is possible here, since a much larger clone lies one base away.

The receptor comes from a female donor with breast cancer. Some clones in this sample may be carry-over from other donors' samples. The source material was axillary lymph node tissue. The chain recombines TRBV7-9 with TRBJ2-5; 12 bases line up with TRBD1. CDR3 protein: CASSSAGTGGRETRYF. The CDR3 bases are TGTGCCAGCAGCTCCGCCGGGACAGGGGGCCGGGAGACCCGGTACTTC.